Sequencing of this TCR beta chain was carried out in a study of cytomegalovirus exposure and HLA in healthy donors. Study-level information: An early release of data contained approximately 80 million unique TCRs, which came from HLA-typed donors. Whole-study results and caveats: DRB1 had the most TCR associations and HLA-C the fewest, a later analysis found, with rates varying by HLA locus.

Worth noting for this clone: Its target is unknown.

The study ran its PCR with 60 Vbeta and 13 Jbeta primers. Generated by immunoSEQ multiplex PCR, the TCRdb table keeps only in-frame clones and is missing some. The sample shows about 99,000 clones, more than 75% of them seen only once. The V end was cut by 4 bases, the J end by 2 bases, with 15 bases between. The germline gives CDR1 SGHTA, CDR2 FQGTGA. CDR3 length: 16 amino acids. The TCR sequence derives from a woman between 18 and 29 years old in good health and CMV-seropositive. This chain connects TRBV7-3 to TRBJ2-1; D remains ambiguous. The sequenced sample was PBMCs. CDR3 sequence reads: CASSSNLGDPYNEQFF. The DNA of the CDR3 is TGTGCCAGCAGCTCGAATCTAGGAGACCCCTACAATGAGCAGTTCTTC.